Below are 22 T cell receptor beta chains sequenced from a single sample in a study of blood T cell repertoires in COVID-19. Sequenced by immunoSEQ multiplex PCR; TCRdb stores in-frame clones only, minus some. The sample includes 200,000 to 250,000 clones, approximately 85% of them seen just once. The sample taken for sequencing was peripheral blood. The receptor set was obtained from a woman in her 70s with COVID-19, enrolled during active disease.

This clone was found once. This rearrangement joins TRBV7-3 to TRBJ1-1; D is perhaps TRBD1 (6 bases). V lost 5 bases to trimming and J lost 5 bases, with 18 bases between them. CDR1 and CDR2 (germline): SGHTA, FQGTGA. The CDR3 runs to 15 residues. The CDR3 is CASSPHPSGTTEAFF. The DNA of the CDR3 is TGTGCCAGCAGCCCCCACCCGTCCGGGACAACTGAAGCTTTCTTT.

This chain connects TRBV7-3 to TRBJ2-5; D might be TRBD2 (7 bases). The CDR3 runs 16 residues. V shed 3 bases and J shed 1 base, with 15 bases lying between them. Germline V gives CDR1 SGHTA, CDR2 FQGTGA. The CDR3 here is CASSLTGGPPQETQYF. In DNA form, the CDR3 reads TGTGCCAGCAGCTTGACGGGGGGCCCCCCCCAAGAGACCCAGTACTTC.

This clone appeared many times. CDR3 in amino acids: CASSLEEGIEANYGYTF. The CDR3 DNA reads TGTGCCAGCAGCTTGGAGGAGGGAATAGAGGCTAACTATGGCTACACCTTC. The genes are TRBV5-6 and TRBJ1-2; the D is unclear. Per germline, CDR1 SGHDT and CDR2 YYEEEE. The CDR3 is made up of 17 amino acids. Trimming removed 0 bases at V and 0 bases at J, with 15 bases between. Looking up the rest from reference TRBV5-6 and TRBJ1-2 gives the full variable domain: DAGVTQSPTHLIKTRGQQVTLRCSPKSGHDTVSWYQQALGQGPQFIFQYYEEEERQRGNFPDRFSGHQFPNYSSELNVNALLLGDSALYLCASSLEEGIEANYGYTFGSGTRLTVV.

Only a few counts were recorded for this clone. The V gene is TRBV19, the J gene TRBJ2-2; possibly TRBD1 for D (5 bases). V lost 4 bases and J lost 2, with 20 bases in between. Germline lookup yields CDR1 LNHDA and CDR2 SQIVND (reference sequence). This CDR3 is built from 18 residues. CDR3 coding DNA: TGTGCCAGTAGTAATCTTTGGTTTGCAGGGTCCAACACCGGGGAGCTGTTTTTT. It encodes CASSNLWFAGSNTGELFF.

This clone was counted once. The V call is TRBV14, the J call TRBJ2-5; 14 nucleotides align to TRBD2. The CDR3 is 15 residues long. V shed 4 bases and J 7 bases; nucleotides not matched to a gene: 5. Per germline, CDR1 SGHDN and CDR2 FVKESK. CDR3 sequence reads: CASSPRLAGGGTQYF. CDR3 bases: TGTGCCAGCAGCCCAAGACTAGCGGGAGGGGGGACCCAGTACTTC.

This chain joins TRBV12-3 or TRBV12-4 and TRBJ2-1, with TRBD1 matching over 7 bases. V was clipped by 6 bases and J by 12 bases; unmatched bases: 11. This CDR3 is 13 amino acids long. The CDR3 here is CASRSDREAWQFF. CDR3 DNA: TGTGCCAGCAGGTCCGACAGGGAAGCGTGGCAGTTCTTC.

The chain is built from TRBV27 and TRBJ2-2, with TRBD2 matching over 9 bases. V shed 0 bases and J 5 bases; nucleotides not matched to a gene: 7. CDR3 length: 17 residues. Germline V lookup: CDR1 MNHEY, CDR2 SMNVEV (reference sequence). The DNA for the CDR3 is TGTGCCAGCAGTTTATCAGTCGCGGGGGGGCGTACCGGGGAGCTGTTTTTT. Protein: CASSLSVAGGRTGELFF.

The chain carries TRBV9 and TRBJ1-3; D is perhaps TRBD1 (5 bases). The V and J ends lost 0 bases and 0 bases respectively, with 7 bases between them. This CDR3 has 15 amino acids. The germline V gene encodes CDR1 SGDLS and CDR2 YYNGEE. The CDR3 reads CASSVGGYSGNTIYF. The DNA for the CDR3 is TGTGCCAGCAGCGTAGGGGGCTACTCTGGAAACACCATATATTTT. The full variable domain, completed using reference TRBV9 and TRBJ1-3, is DSGVTQTPKHLITATGQRVTLRCSPRSGDLSVYWYQQSLDQGLQFLIQYYNGEERAKGNILERFSAQQFPDLHSELNLSSLELGDSALYFCASSVGGYSGNTIYFGEGSWLTVV.

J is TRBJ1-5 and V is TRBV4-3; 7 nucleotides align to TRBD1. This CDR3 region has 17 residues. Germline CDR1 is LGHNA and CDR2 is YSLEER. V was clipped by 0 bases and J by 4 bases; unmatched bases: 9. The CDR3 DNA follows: TGCGCCAGCAGCCAAGATCTGTTGGGGACAGCTAATCAGCCCCAGCATTTT. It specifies CASSQDLLGTANQPQHF.

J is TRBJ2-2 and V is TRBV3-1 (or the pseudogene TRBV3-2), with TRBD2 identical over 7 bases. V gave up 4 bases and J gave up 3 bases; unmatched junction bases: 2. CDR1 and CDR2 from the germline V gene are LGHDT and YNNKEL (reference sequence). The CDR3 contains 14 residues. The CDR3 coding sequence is TGTGCCAGCAGCCCCCGGGAGGACACCGGGGAGCTGTTTTTT. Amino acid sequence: CASSPREDTGELFF.

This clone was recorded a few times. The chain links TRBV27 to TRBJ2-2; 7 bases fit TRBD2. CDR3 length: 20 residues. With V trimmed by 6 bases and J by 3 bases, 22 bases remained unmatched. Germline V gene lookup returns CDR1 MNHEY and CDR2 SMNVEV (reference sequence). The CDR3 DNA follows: TGTGCCAGCAGCCAAGCCGTTGCGGTGAGGCGGGACTATTACACCGGGGAGCTGTTTTTT. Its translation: CASSQAVAVRRDYYTGELFF.

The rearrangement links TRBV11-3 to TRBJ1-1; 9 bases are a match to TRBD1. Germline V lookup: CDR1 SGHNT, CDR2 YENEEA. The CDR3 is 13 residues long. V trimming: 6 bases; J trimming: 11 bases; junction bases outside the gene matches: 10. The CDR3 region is CASSRDRAGDAFF. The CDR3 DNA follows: TGTGCCAGCAGTAGGGACAGGGCGGGGGATGCTTTCTTT.

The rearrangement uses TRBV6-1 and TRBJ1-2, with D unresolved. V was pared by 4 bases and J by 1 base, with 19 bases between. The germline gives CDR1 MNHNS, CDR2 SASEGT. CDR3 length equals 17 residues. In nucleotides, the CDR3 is TGTGCCAGCAGTGTAACGAGGACGGACTATTTTAACTATGGCTACACCTTC. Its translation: CASSVTRTDYFNYGYTF.

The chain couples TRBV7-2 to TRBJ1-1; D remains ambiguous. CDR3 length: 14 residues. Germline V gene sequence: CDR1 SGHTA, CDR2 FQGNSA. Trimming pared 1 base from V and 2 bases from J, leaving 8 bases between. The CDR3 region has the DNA TGTGCCAGCAGCTTAGACGGGTTTAACACTGAAGCTTTCTTT. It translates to CASSLDGFNTEAFF. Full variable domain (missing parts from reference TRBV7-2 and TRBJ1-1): GAGVSQSPSNKVTEKGKDVELRCDPISGHTALYWYRQSLGQGLEFLIYFQGNSAPDKSGLPSDRFSAERTGGSVSTLTIQRTQQEDSAVYLCASSLDGFNTEAFFGQGTRLTVV.

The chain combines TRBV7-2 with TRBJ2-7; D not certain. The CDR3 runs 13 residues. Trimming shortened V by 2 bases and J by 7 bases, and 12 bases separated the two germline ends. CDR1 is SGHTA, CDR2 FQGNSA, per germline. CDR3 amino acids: CASSLPPVGEQYF. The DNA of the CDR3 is TGTGCCAGCAGCTTACCCCCGGTCGGGGAGCAGTACTTC.

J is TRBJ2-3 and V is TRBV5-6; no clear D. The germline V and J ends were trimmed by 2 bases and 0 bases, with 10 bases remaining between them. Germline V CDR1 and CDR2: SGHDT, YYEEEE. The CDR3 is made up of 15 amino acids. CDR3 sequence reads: CASSFERDSTDTQYF. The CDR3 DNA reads TGTGCCAGCAGCTTTGAAAGAGATAGCACAGATACGCAGTATTTT.

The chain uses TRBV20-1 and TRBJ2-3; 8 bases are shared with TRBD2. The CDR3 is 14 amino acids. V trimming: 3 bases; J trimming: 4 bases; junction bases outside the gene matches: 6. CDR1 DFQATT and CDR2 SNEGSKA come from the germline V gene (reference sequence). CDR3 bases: TGCAGTGCTAGTTTGGCGGGGGGCTCAGATACGCAGTATTTT. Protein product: CSASLAGGSDTQYF.

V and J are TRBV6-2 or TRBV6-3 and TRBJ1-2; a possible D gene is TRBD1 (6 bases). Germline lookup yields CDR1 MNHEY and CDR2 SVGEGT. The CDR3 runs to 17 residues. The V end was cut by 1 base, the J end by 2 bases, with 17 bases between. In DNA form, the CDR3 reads TGTGCCAGCAGTTACTTGGAGAACAGGGTTAGGAACTATGGCTACACCTTC. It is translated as CASSYLENRVRNYGYTF.

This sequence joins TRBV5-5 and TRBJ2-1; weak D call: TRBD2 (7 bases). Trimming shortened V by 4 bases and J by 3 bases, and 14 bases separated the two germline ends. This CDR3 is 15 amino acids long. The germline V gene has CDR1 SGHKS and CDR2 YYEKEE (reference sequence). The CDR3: CASSPTGGNYNEQFF. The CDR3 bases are TGTGCCAGCAGCCCCACGGGGGGCAACTACAATGAGCAGTTCTTC.

As DNA, the CDR3 is TGTGCCAGCAGCCAAGATGGGAGCTCCTATAATTCACCCCTCCACTTT. Residues: CASSQDGSSYNSPLHF. The chain couples TRBV14 to TRBJ1-6; unclear D gene. V was shortened by 0 bases and J by 0 bases, with 6 bases between the two germline ends. Per the germline V gene, CDR1 is SGHDN and CDR2 is FVKESK. This CDR3 is built from 16 residues. Using reference TRBV14 and TRBJ1-6 for the parts outside the CDR3, the full variable domain is EAGVTQFPSHSVIEKGQTVTLRCDPISGHDNLYWYRRVMGKEIKFLLHFVKESKQDESGMPNNRFLAERTGGTYSTLKVQPAELEDSGVYFCASSQDGSSYNSPLHFGNGTRLTVT.

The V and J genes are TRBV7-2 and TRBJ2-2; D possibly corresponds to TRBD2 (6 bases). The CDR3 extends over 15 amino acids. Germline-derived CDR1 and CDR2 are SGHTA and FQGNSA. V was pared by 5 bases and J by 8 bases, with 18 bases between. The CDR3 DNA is TGTGCCAGCAGCCCCGGGACTCCTGGCGGAGGGGAGCTGTTTTTT. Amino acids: CASSPGTPGGGELFF.

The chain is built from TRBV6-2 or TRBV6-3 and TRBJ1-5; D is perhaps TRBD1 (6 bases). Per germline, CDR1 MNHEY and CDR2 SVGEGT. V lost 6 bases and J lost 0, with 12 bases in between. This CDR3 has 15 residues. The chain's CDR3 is CASSPGQFSNQPQHF. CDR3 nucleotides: TGTGCCAGCAGCCCCGGACAGTTTAGCAATCAGCCCCAGCATTTT.